The next 19 T cell receptor beta chains were all read from a single sample in a study of control samples from healthy donors and cancer patients. Generated by immunoSEQ multiplex PCR, the TCRdb table keeps only in-frame clones and is missing some. Of about 160,000 clones in the sample, 80% to 95% were seen once. Material: blood. Every receptor here comes from a woman in her thirties in good health.

The J gene is TRBJ2-3, the V gene TRBV6-5, with TRBD2 identical over 8 bases. Germline CDR1 reads MNHEY; CDR2 reads SVGAGI. There are 15 residues in the CDR3. The junction had 9 bases not matched to a gene; V was cut back by 6 bases and J by 4 bases. This chain's CDR3 is CASSRAGEPPDTQYF. As DNA, the CDR3 is TGTGCCAGCAGCCGAGCGGGGGAGCCCCCAGATACGCAGTATTTT.

J is TRBJ2-3 and V is TRBV7-8, with TRBD2 identical over 9 bases. The CDR3 has 16 residues. Germline V gene lookup returns CDR1 SGHVS and CDR2 FQNEAQ. Trimming removed 6 bases from V and 2 bases from J; junction bases left unmatched: 9. CDR3 region: CASRFILAGTTDTQYF. The CDR3, as DNA: TGTGCCAGCAGGTTCATACTAGCGGGCACCACAGATACGCAGTATTTT.

J is TRBJ2-6 and V is TRBV19; no firm D call. The CDR3 runs 16 residues. V lost 1 base and J lost 1, with 8 bases in between. Germline loops: CDR1 LNHDA, CDR2 SQIVND (reference sequence). In DNA form, the CDR3 reads TGTGCCAGTAGTATAGGGGAAATTTCTGGGGCCAACGTCCTGACTTTC. Protein sequence: CASSIGEISGANVLTF.

The rearrangement links TRBV11-2 to TRBJ1-2; 8 nucleotides agree with TRBD1. Germline CDR1 reads SGHAT; CDR2 reads FQNNGV. The J segment lost 4 bases and the V segment lost 1 base, leaving 8 bases of the junction unmatched. The CDR3 totals 16 residues. The CDR3 coding sequence is TGTGCCAGCAGCTTAGGATCAGGGGGCGGCTTCTATGGCTACACCTTC. This encodes CASSLGSGGGFYGYTF.

This chain links TRBV2 with TRBJ2-3; 11 bases agree with TRBD2. Trimming cost V 4 bases and J 2 bases; bases outside gene matches: 8. Per the germline V gene, CDR1 is SNHLY and CDR2 is FYNNEI. This CDR3 spans 17 amino acids. CDR3 region: CASSAGTSGHYTDTQYF. As DNA, the CDR3 is TGTGCCAGCAGTGCCGGGACTAGCGGACACTACACAGATACGCAGTATTTT.

The chain carries TRBV6-6 and TRBJ1-1; no definite D call. From germline, CDR1 is MNHNY and CDR2 SVGAGI (reference sequence). This CDR3 is 14 amino acids long. V lost 6 bases, J lost 12 bases, and 23 bases lay in between. The DNA of the CDR3 is TGTGCCAGCAGACAACCGGACGGCTCATTCCCTCCTTTCTTT. Its translation: CASRQPDGSFPPFF.

The V and J genes are TRBV5-5 and TRBJ2-7, with 7 positions matching TRBD2. The CDR3 consists of 14 residues. The junction had 7 bases not matched to a gene; V was cut back by 4 bases and J by 3 bases. The germline V gene has CDR1 SGHKS and CDR2 YYEKEE (reference sequence). The DNA for the CDR3 is TGTGCCAGCAGCCCCACCGGGACTAACTACGAGCAGTACTTC. It specifies CASSPTGTNYEQYF.

The gene calls are TRBV28 and TRBJ1-3; D unresolved. Trimming pared 3 bases from V and 4 bases from J, leaving 25 bases between. The V gene's germline CDR1 is MDHEN and CDR2 SYDVKM. The CDR3 totals 19 residues. The CDR3 DNA reads as TGTGCCAGCAGTTTGTTGCCACAGTTTTTCCCAGAATCCGGAAACACCATATATTTT. Translation: CASSLLPQFFPESGNTIYF.

The chain joins TRBV28 to TRBJ1-5, with D possibly being TRBD1 (6 bases). V was cut by 3 bases and J by 0 bases, with 12 bases left in between. The CDR3 extends over 16 amino acids. Germline V lookup: CDR1 MDHEN, CDR2 SYDVKM. CDR3 amino acids: CASSFWGGPSNQPQHF. The CDR3 nucleotides are TGTGCCAGCAGTTTTTGGGGGGGCCCTAGCAATCAGCCCCAGCATTTT.

The rearrangement uses TRBV7-2 and TRBJ2-5; D unresolved. Trimming took off 8 bases at V and 1 base at J, with 14 bases between the two ends. The CDR3 extends over 14 amino acids. Germline loops: CDR1 SGHTA, CDR2 FQGNSA. The CDR3 DNA is TGTGCCAGCCGTAGGGCAGGAGTCCAAGAGACCCAGTACTTC. Its protein is CASRRAGVQETQYF.

The rearrangement uses TRBV30 and TRBJ1-1, with D unresolved. CDR1 is GTSNPN and CDR2 is SVGIG in the germline V gene (reference sequence). Trimming left V 4 bases short and J 4 bases short, with 13 bases between. CDR3 size: 13 residues. CDR3 amino acids: CAWKDEPGTEAFF. CDR3 sequence (DNA): TGTGCCTGGAAGGACGAACCGGGCACTGAAGCTTTCTTT.

The chain joins TRBV9 to TRBJ1-6; TRBD1 agrees at 7 bases. The germline CDR1 and CDR2 sequences are SGDLS and YYNGEE. J gave up 6 bases and V 4 bases, and 7 bases lay outside the gene matches. The CDR3 sequence is 15 residues long. The DNA for the CDR3 is TGTGCCAGCAGCACCCGGGACAGATCTAATTCACCCCTCCACTTT. Its protein product is CASSTRDRSNSPLHF.

The V call is TRBV19, the J call TRBJ2-3, with TRBD1 matching 7 bases. V shed 1 base and J 9 bases; nucleotides not matched to a gene: 4. The CDR3 covers 13 residues. Germline V gene sequence: CDR1 LNHDA, CDR2 SQIVND (reference sequence). The CDR3 protein is CASSIVEGATQYF. DNA of the CDR3: TGTGCCAGTAGTATAGTCGAGGGGGCAACGCAGTATTTT.

This clone appeared a few times. V and J are TRBV28 and TRBJ2-1; 12 bases are a match to TRBD2. The junction had 11 bases not matched to a gene; V was cut back by 5 bases and J by 6 bases. The CDR3 length is 17 residues. CDR1 MDHEN and CDR2 SYDVKM come from the germline V gene. CDR3 in amino acids: CASSGSRLAGEGNEQFF. The CDR3 nucleotides read TGTGCCAGCAGTGGCTCCCGACTAGCGGGAGAAGGCAATGAGCAGTTCTTC.

The rearrangement joins TRBV3-1 (or the pseudogene TRBV3-2) to TRBJ1-5; no clear D. The CDR3 runs 13 residues. The V end lost 2 bases, the J end lost 7 bases, and 9 bases lay between the germline ends. Germline CDR1 and CDR2: LGHDT and YNNKEL (reference sequence). CDR3 loop: CASSQLGGQPQHF. The CDR3 coding sequence is TGTGCCAGCAGCCAACTGGGAGGACAGCCCCAGCATTTT.

The chain links TRBV7-9 to TRBJ2-3; no definite D call. V dropped 0 bases and J dropped 2 bases, with 3 bases sitting between them. Per the germline V gene, CDR1 is SEHNR and CDR2 is FQNEAQ (reference sequence). This CDR3 has 13 residues. CDR3: CASSLAITDTQYF. CDR3 DNA sequence: TGTGCCAGCAGCTTAGCTATCACAGATACGCAGTATTTT.

The CDR3 region has the DNA TGTGCCAGCAGTCTAATACTAGTGTACCAAGAGACCCAGTACTTC. As protein: CASSLILVYQETQYF. This chain connects TRBV2 to TRBJ2-5, with TRBD2 as a possible D gene (5 bases). Germline V gene sequence: CDR1 SNHLY, CDR2 FYNNEI. Trimming took 5 bases from V and 0 from J, leaving 13 bases between them. This CDR3 has 15 residues. The full variable domain, completed using reference TRBV2 and TRBJ2-5, is EPEVTQTPSHQVTQMGQEVILRCVPISNHLYFYWYRQILGQKVEFLVSFYNNEISEKSEIFDDQFSVERPDGSNFTLKIRSTKLEDSAMYFCASSLILVYQETQYFGPGTRLLVL.

The J gene is TRBJ2-5, the V gene TRBV5-1; 13 bases align to TRBD2. The V and J ends lost 2 bases and 1 base, in that order; junction bases with no gene match: 2. The CDR3 loop spans 16 amino acids. Looked up from germline, CDR1 is SGHRS and CDR2 is YFSETQ. In DNA, the CDR3 is TGCGCCAGCAGCTTCGGGACTAGCGGGACCCAAGAGACCCAGTACTTC. Residues: CASSFGTSGTQETQYF.

The genes are TRBV7-8 and TRBJ2-7; D could derive from TRBD1 or TRBD2 (5 bases each). Per the germline V gene, CDR1 is SGHVS and CDR2 is FQNEAQ. This CDR3 has 12 amino acids. V shed 0 bases and J shed 6 bases, with 6 bases lying between them. The DNA of the CDR3 is TGTGCCAGCAGCTTAGCGAGGGGCGAGCAGTACTTC. As protein: CASSLARGEQYF.